The clone carrying this T cell receptor beta chain was seen more than once but under ten times. Its antigen is not identified. As to time point: late sampling 161 to 241 days after vaccination in a few convalescent patients. Regarding treatment: roughly 10-day PBMC culture with coronavirus spike peptide pools or control peptides (ViraFEST assay). This specimen belongs to a study of vaccination and CD4 T cells after COVID-19. Looking at the study overall: Either the Pfizer-BioNTech BNT162b2 or Moderna mRNA-1273 vaccine was given as two doses. Overlapping spike peptides served as the stimulus for the cells. These peptides came from SARS-CoV-2 and from the common cold coronaviruses HCoV-NL63, HCoV-OC43 and HCoV-229E. Researchers treated control cultures with a CEFX pool, an HIV-1 Nef pool, or no peptide. General study points: Although the median of SARS-CoV-2-reactive clonotypes rose from around 20 to 38, the change was not significant.

Oncomine TCR Beta short-read sequencing was applied to DNA from cultured CD4+ T cells. TCRdb re-called the PCR reads with MiXCR, one entry per CDR3 protein. The repertoire consists of tens of thousands of distinct CDR3 sequences, with about 30% occurring once and the leading ten covering about an eighth. The germline CDR1 and CDR2 sequences are SGHTA and FQGNSA. The V end lost 0 bases, the J end lost 0 bases, and 8 bases lay between the germline ends. The CDR3 has 15 residues. The sequence was collected from a human donor who had recovered from COVID-19. The gene calls are TRBV7-2 and TRBJ2-5; D gene uncertain. The starting material was CD4+ T cells from blood, cultured in vitro, obtained about 7 months after SARS-CoV-2 vaccination. The CDR3 region has the DNA TGTGCCAGCAGCTTAGCGGGCACGAACCAAGAGACCCAGTACTTC. This translates into CASSLAGTNQETQYF.